The text below deals with one T cell receptor beta chain. The antigen is undetermined. The germline gene is not matched at one end of the junction; a read error may be the cause. CDR1 and CDR2 from the germline V gene are SGHRS and YFSETQ. The CDR3 is 13 residues long. TCR beta VDJ combinations and CDR3 sequences were profiled from genomic DNA. TCRdb processed the reads anew with MiXCR; each CDR3 protein has one entry. The sample shows 400,000 to 450,000 distinct CDR3 sequences, about two thirds of them seen only once. This record comes from a study of CD8+CD57+ T cells in acquired aplastic anemia. At the level of the study: Across the sorted CD4+ and CD8+ cells, DNA amounts averaged roughly 3.5 ug. Read counts for CD4+ cells (from healthy donors) averaged about 10 million. Study conclusions and caveats: Between patients and controls, about 30 CD8+ CDR3 sequences were found in common. For CD8+ Simpson's diversity, patients and controls showed no significant difference.

This sequence originates from a human donor in good health, serving as a control. The source material was sorted CD4+, CD8+, or CD8+CD57+ T cells (not recorded which) from PBMCs. The rearrangement links TRBV5-1 to TRBJ2-7; TRBD2 agrees at 7 bases. CDR3 sequence (DNA): TGTGCCAGCAGCTGGAGCGGGGTGTACGAGCAGTACTTC. It codes for CASSWSGVYEQYF.